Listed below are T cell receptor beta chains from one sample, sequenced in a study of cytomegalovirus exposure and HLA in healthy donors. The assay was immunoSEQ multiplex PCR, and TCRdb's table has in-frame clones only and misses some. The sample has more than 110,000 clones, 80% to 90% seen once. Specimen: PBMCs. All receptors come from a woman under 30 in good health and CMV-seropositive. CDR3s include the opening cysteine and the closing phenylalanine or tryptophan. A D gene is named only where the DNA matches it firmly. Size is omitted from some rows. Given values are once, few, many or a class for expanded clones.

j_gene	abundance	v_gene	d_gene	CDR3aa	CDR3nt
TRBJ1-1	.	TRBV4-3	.	CASSQDMNTEAFF	TGCGCCAGCAGCCAAGATATGAACACTGAAGCTTTCTTT
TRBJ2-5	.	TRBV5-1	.	CASSFTGETQYF	TGCGCCAGCAGCTTCACGGGGGAGACCCAGTACTTC
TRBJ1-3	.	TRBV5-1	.	CASSLVGLVGNTIYF	TGCGCCAGCAGCTTGGTGGGCCTGGTTGGAAACACCATATATTTT
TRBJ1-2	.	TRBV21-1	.	CASSKVGTGTSIYGYTF	.
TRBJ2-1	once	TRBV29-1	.	CSVDTGESSYNEQFF	TGCAGCGTTGATACTGGGGAGAGCTCCTACAATGAGCAGTTCTTC
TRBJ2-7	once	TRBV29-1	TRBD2	CSVELGLGHEQYF	TGCAGCGTTGAGTTGGGACTAGGGCACGAGCAGTACTTC
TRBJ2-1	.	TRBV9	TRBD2	CASSVTRLAGSNEQFF	TGTGCCAGCAGCGTAACTAGACTAGCGGGAAGTAATGAGCAGTTCTTC
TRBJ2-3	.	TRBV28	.	CASSLTASWDTQYF	TGTGCCAGCAGTTTAACCGCGTCCTGGGATACGCAGTATTTT
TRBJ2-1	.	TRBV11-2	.	CASSLEVGNYYNEQFF	TGTGCCAGCAGCTTAGAAGTAGGAAACTACTACAATGAGCAGTTCTTC
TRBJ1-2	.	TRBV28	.	CASSLVQLTTDYGYTF	TGTGCCAGCAGTTTAGTACAGCTCACGACAGATTATGGCTACACCTTC
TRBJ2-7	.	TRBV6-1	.	CASSSLGGYEQYF	TGTGCCAGCAGTTCTTTGGGGGGCTACGAGCAGTACTTC
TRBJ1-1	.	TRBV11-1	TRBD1	CASSSPGTGGTEAFF	TGTGCCAGCAGCTCGCCCGGGACAGGGGGCACTGAAGCTTTCTTT
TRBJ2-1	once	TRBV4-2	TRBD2	CASSPELAGYNEQFF	TGTGCCAGCAGCCCTGAACTAGCGGGGTACAATGAGCAGTTCTTC
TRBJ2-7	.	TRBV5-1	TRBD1	CASSAPGTGVYEQYF	TGCGCCAGCAGCGCCCCTGGGACAGGGGTCTACGAGCAGTACTTC
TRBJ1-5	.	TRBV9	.	CASSVAWHEENQPQHF	TGTGCCAGCAGCGTAGCTTGGCACGAGGAAAATCAGCCCCAGCATTTT
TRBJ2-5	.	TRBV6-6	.	CASSYSRDTRETQYF	TGTGCCAGCAGTTACTCACGGGATACAAGGGAGACCCAGTACTTC
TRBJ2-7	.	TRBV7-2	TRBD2	CASSSITSGGIYEQYF	TGTGCCAGCAGCTCAATAACTAGCGGGGGGATCTACGAGCAGTACTTC
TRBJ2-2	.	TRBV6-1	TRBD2	CASTELAGRLGTGELFF	TGTGCCAGCACTGAATTAGCGGGAAGGTTGGGCACCGGGGAGCTGTTTTTT
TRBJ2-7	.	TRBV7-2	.	CASSPVTTYEQYF	TGTGCCAGCAGCCCGGTCACCACCTACGAGCAGTACTTC
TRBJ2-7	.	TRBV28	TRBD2	CASSLAGAYEQYF	TGTGCCAGCAGTTTGGCGGGAGCCTACGAGCAGTACTTC
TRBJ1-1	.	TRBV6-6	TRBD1	CASSPGTGGREAFF	TGTGCCAGCAGTCCCGGGACAGGGGGCCGGGAAGCTTTCTTT
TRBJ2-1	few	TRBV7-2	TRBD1	CASRIGRGHYNEQFF	TGTGCCAGCAGGATTGGCAGGGGGCACTACAATGAGCAGTTCTTC